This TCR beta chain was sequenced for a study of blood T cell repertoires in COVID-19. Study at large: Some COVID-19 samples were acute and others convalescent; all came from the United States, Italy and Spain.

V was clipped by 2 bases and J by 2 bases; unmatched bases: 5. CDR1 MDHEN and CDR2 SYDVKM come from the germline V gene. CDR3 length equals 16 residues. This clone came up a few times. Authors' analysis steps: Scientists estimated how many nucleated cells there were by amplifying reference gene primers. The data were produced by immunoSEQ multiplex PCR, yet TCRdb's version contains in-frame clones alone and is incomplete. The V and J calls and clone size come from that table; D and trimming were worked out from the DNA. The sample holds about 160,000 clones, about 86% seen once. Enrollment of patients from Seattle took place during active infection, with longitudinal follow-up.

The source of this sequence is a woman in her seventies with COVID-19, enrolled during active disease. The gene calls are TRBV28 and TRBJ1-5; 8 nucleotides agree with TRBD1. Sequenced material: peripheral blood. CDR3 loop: CASSLVQGGGNQPQHF. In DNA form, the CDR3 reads TGTGCCAGCAGTTTAGTACAGGGGGGCGGCAATCAGCCCCAGCATTTT.